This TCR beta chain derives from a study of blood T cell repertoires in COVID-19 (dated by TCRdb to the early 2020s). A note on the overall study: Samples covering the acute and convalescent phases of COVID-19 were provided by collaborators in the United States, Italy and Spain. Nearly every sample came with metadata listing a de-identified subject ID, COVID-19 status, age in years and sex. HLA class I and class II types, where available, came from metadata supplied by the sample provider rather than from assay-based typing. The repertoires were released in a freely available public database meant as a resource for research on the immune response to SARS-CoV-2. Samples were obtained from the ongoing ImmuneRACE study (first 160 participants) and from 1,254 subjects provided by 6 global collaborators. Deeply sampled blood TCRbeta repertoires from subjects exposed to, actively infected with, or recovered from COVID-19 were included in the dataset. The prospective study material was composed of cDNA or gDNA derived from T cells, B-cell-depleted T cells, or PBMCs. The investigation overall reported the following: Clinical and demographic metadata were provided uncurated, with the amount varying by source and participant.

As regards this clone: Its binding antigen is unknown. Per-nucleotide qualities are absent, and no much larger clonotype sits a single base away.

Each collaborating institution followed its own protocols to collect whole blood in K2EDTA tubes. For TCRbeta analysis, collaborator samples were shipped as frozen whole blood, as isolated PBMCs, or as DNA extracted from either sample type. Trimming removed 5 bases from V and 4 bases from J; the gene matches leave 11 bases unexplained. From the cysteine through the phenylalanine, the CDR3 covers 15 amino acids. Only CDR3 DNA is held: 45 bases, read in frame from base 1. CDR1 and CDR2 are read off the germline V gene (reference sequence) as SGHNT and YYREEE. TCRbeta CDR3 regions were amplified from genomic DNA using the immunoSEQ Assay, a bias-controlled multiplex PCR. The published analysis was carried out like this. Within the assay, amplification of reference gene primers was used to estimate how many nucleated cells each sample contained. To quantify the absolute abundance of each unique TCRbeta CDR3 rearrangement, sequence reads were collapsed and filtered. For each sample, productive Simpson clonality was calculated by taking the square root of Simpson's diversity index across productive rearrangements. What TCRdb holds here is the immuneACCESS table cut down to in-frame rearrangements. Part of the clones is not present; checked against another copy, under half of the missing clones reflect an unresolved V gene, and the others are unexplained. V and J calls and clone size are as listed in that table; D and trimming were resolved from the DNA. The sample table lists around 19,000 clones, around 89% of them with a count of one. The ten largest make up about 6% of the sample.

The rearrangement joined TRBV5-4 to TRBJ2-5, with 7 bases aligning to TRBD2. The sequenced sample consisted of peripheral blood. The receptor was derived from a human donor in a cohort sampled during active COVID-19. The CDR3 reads CASRGASGDGETQYF. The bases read TGTGCCAGCAGAGGGGCTAGCGGAGACGGAGAGACCCAGTACTTC.